What follows are 24 T cell receptor beta chains derived from one specimen sequenced in a study of T-cell memory formation after mild COVID-19. From the 5' RACE reads, TCRdb called clonotypes with MiXCR, one entry per CDR3 protein. The table lists hundreds of thousands of distinct CDR3 sequences, about 23% of them singletons, with about 12% in the top ten. Source material: PBMCs or a T cell subset sorted from them (not recorded which). The receptors originated from an adult woman who had mild COVID-19 (a few samples of this study predate the infection). Cell type and time point are not known.

The V and J genes are TRBV12-3 or TRBV12-4 and TRBJ2-3; TRBD2 aligns across 7 bases. The CDR3 has 13 residues. The V gene end was trimmed by 6 bases and the J gene end by 4 bases; junction bases not matched to a gene: 4. The CDR3: CASSLLAPDTQYF. The CDR3 coding sequence is TGTGCCAGCAGCCTACTAGCGCCAGATACGCAGTATTTT.

The table lists this clonotype with a few counts. The genes are TRBV20-1 and TRBJ2-1, with 12 bases fitting TRBD2. Germline V gene sequence: CDR1 DFQATT, CDR2 SNEGSKA (reference sequence). The CDR3 has 12 amino acids. V dropped 6 bases and J dropped 8; count of bases not matched to a gene: 2. CDR3 amino acids: CSARLAGDEQFF. Written as DNA, the CDR3 is TGCAGTGCAAGACTAGCGGGAGATGAGCAGTTCTTC.

The genes are TRBV5-1 and TRBJ2-7; perhaps TRBD1 as D (6 bases). The CDR3 totals 16 residues. CDR1 and CDR2 from the germline V gene are SGHRS and YFSETQ. Trimming pared 2 bases from V and 0 bases from J, leaving 15 bases between. CDR3 sequence reads: CASSFGWWTASYEQYF. The CDR3 bases are TGCGCCAGCAGCTTCGGGTGGTGGACAGCCTCCTACGAGCAGTACTTC. Looking up the rest from reference TRBV5-1 and TRBJ2-7 gives the full variable domain: KAGVTQTPRYLIKTRGQQVTLSCSPISGHRSVSWYQQTPGQGLQFLFEYFSETQRNKGNFPGRFSGRQFSNSRSEMNVSTLELGDSALYLCASSFGWWTASYEQYFGPGTRLTVT.

This clonotype was found a few times. The genes are TRBV12-3 or TRBV12-4 and TRBJ2-5, with D tentatively TRBD2 (6 bases). V was trimmed by 6 bases and J by 4 bases, leaving 18 bases between them. The CDR3 sequence is 15 residues long. CDR3 protein: CASSPPRAGTETQYF. In DNA, the CDR3 is TGTGCCAGCAGCCCTCCTCGTGCGGGGACAGAGACCCAGTACTTC.

This clonotype has a handful of counts. The V and J genes are TRBV10-3 and TRBJ2-3; D is possibly TRBD2 (6 bases). V was cut by 2 bases and J by 3 bases, with 18 bases left in between. The CDR3 extends over 17 amino acids. CDR1 and CDR2 from the germline V gene are ENHRY and SYGVKD. The CDR3 loop is CAISEPSSVAQTDTQYF. The CDR3 DNA reads as TGTGCCATCAGTGAGCCATCTAGCGTCGCTCAGACAGATACGCAGTATTTT.

The rearrangement uses TRBV20-1 and TRBJ1-1; D ambiguous. Trimming stripped 3 bases from V and 1 base from J, with 9 bases between. This CDR3 is 13 amino acids long. Germline V CDR1 and CDR2: DFQATT, SNEGSKA (reference sequence). CDR3 residues: CSARLQPNTEAFF. The CDR3 DNA sequence: TGCAGTGCTAGGCTCCAGCCGAACACTGAAGCTTTCTTT.

The rearrangement joins TRBV12-3 or TRBV12-4 to TRBJ2-1; 12 bases line up with TRBD2. V shed 4 bases and J 8 bases; nucleotides not matched to a gene: 15. The CDR3 covers 18 residues. The CDR3 loop is CASSSSTSGSWRLYEQFF. DNA of the CDR3: TGTGCCAGCAGTTCCTCGACTAGCGGGAGTTGGAGATTATATGAGCAGTTCTTC.

The sample holds many counts of this clonotype. V usage is TRBV20-1 and J usage is TRBJ1-2; 9 positions match TRBD1. The CDR3 extends over 15 amino acids. The V segment lost 5 bases and the J segment 3 bases; nucleotides outside the gene matches: 10. CDR1 and CDR2 (germline): DFQATT, SNEGSKA (reference sequence). CDR3 residues: CSASDNRGQDYGYTF. CDR3 DNA sequence: TGCAGTGCTTCTGACAACAGGGGGCAGGACTATGGCTACACCTTC.

The CDR3 nucleotides are TGTGCCAGCAGCCGAGAAAACGAGAATGAAAAACTGTTTTTT. It yields the protein CASSRENENEKLFF. The chain uses TRBV7-9 and TRBJ1-4; D is unresolved. Germline V gives CDR1 SEHNR, CDR2 FQNEAQ (reference sequence). Trimming stripped 5 bases from V and 5 bases from J, with 12 bases between. The CDR3 extends over 14 amino acids. The full variable domain, its missing parts supplied by reference TRBV7-9 and TRBJ1-4, is DTGVSQNPRHKITKRGQNVTFRCDPISEHNRLYWYRQTLGQGPEFLTYFQNEAQLEKSRLLSDRFSAERPKGSFSTLEIQRTEQGDSAMYLCASSRENENEKLFFGSGTQLSVL.

This clonotype has only a few counts. This chain connects TRBV2 to TRBJ2-7; 8 positions match TRBD1. J was trimmed by 3 bases and V by 4 bases; bases with no gene match: 5. Germline-derived CDR1 and CDR2 are SNHLY and FYNNEI. The CDR3 totals 14 residues. The CDR3 nucleotides read TGTGCCAGCAGTGTTCGGACAGGGATCTACGAGCAGTACTTC. Its protein product is CASSVRTGIYEQYF.

In its sample, this clonotype was seen a few times. The V call is TRBV2, the J call TRBJ2-7; no definite D call. The CDR3 has 11 amino acids. Germline assignment: CDR1 SNHLY and CDR2 FYNNEI. V was cut by 4 bases and J by 6 bases, with 7 bases left in between. As DNA, the CDR3 is TGTGCCAGCAGTGCATTCGCCGAGCAGTACTTC. It specifies CASSAFAEQYF.

This clonotype appeared a few times. The chain couples TRBV7-9 to TRBJ1-2; D gene ambiguous. The V gene's germline CDR1 is SEHNR and CDR2 FQNEAQ (reference sequence). Deletions cut 5 bases from V and 0 bases from J, with 16 bases between. The length of the CDR3 is 16 residues. The CDR3 here is CASSIRNPPSNYGYTF. The CDR3 nucleotides are TGTGCCAGCAGCATACGGAACCCTCCTTCTAACTATGGCTACACCTTC.

V is TRBV4-2 and J is TRBJ2-3; 14 bases align to TRBD2. This CDR3 has 18 amino acids. J was trimmed by 5 bases and V by 1 base; bases with no gene match: 8. Looked up from germline, CDR1 is LGHNA and CDR2 is YNFKEQ. The chain's CDR3 is CASSQGGLAGGTRDTQYF. The CDR3 bases are TGTGCCAGCAGCCAAGGCGGACTAGCGGGAGGCACACGAGATACGCAGTATTTT.

This rearrangement joins TRBV4-2 to TRBJ1-4; D is undetermined. Per germline, CDR1 LGHNA and CDR2 YNFKEQ. The CDR3 loop spans 15 amino acids. V was pared by 2 bases and J by 0 bases, with 7 bases between. CDR3: CASSQPRATNEKLFF. The CDR3 DNA follows: TGTGCCAGCAGCCAACCACGAGCAACTAATGAAAAACTGTTTTTT.

This clonotype was counted only a few times. The rearrangement uses TRBV15 and TRBJ2-5, with D maybe TRBD2 (7 bases). The germline V gene encodes CDR1 LNHNV and CDR2 YYDKDF (reference sequence). V lost 5 bases and J 1 base, leaving 17 bases between the germline ends. CDR3 length: 16 residues. The CDR3 coding sequence is TGTGCCACCAGCGAAGGGGGGGGGCAAACCCAAGAGACCCAGTACTTC. It specifies CATSEGGGQTQETQYF.

This chain links TRBV6-2 or TRBV6-3 with TRBJ1-1, with D perhaps TRBD1 (5 bases). The CDR3 is made up of 14 amino acids. Trimming cost V 4 bases and J 4 bases, with 13 bases left between them. The germline CDR1 and CDR2 sequences are MNHEY and SVGEGT. The CDR3, as DNA: TGTGCCAGCAGTTTTCAGGGAGGTGGCACTGAAGCTTTCTTT. Its protein is CASSFQGGGTEAFF.

V is TRBV11-3 and J is TRBJ2-7, with TRBD2 matching over 10 bases. Losses at the gene ends were 5 bases for V and 6 bases for J; bases not matched to a gene: 10. The length of the CDR3 is 15 residues. From germline, CDR1 is SGHNT and CDR2 YENEEA. The CDR3 sequence is CASSGWASGRGEQYF. CDR3 nucleotide sequence: TGTGCCAGCAGCGGGTGGGCTAGCGGGAGAGGCGAGCAGTACTTC. Variable domain in full (rest from reference TRBV11-3 and TRBJ2-7): EAGVVQSPRYKIIEKKQPVAFWCNPISGHNTLYWYLQNLGQGPELLIRYENEEAVDDSQLPKDRFSAERLKGVDSTLKIQPAELGDSAVYLCASSGWASGRGEQYFGPGTRLTVT.

The chain has TRBV6-1 and TRBJ1-5; 11 bases are a match to TRBD1. The trim removed 7 bases at V and 5 bases at J, leaving 7 bases unmatched. Germline V gene data show CDR1 as MNHNS and CDR2 as SASEGT. This CDR3 contains 15 residues. CDR3 in amino acids: CASKDRGLVDQPQHF. CDR3 nucleotide sequence: TGTGCCAGCAAGGACAGGGGGCTTGTAGATCAGCCCCAGCATTTT.

This chain uses TRBV7-6 with TRBJ2-4; D possibly matches TRBD1 or TRBD2 (6 bases each). Germline CDR1 SGHVS, CDR2 FNYEAQ. CDR3 size: 14 residues. The V end was cut by 5 bases, the J end by 6 bases, with 14 bases between. The CDR3 sequence is CASSPWGAGNIQYF. The DNA of the CDR3 is TGTGCCAGCAGCCCTTGGGGGGCGGGAAACATTCAGTACTTC.

The chain carries TRBV10-3 and TRBJ2-5, with D tentatively TRBD2 (6 bases). This CDR3 has 15 residues. Germline V gene data show CDR1 as ENHRY and CDR2 as SYGVKD. V was trimmed by 4 bases and J by 4 bases, leaving 16 bases between them. In DNA form, the CDR3 reads TGTGCCATCAGTGCGGCGGGGCCCTGGGGAGAGACCCAGTACTTC. Translation: CAISAAGPWGETQYF.

The chain recombines TRBV6-6 with TRBJ2-7, with TRBD2 matching over 8 bases. V lost 7 bases to trimming and J lost 4 bases; unmatched junction nucleotides: 6. CDR3 length: 13 amino acids. Germline loops: CDR1 MNHNY, CDR2 SVGAGI (reference sequence). In DNA form, the CDR3 reads TGTGCCAGCACCCGGGGGGGAGGGTACGAGCAGTACTTC. This translates into CASTRGGGYEQYF.

V gene TRBV19 combines with J gene TRBJ2-7, with D tentatively TRBD2 (5 bases). V lost 3 bases and J lost 3, with 18 bases in between. The CDR3 is 16 amino acids. Germline V lookup: CDR1 LNHDA, CDR2 SQIVND (reference sequence). In nucleotides, the CDR3 is TGTGCCAGTAGTATCATCGTCGGGGAAAGTCTCTACGAGCAGTACTTC. Encoded protein: CASSIIVGESLYEQYF.

The V gene is TRBV20-1, the J gene TRBJ2-1; weak D call: TRBD2 (7 bases). The CDR3 is 14 amino acids. Looked up from germline, CDR1 is DFQATT and CDR2 is SNEGSKA (reference sequence). The ends were cut back, 3 bases at V and 3 bases at J, with 12 bases in the middle. Here the CDR3 DNA reads TGCAGTGCTAGGGGAGGGGGAGTCTACAATGAGCAGTTCTTC. Its protein is CSARGGGVYNEQFF.

This clonotype came up a few times. This chain joins TRBV4-1 and TRBJ2-1; 14 nucleotides agree with TRBD2. The CDR3 runs 19 residues. Germline V gene sequence: CDR1 MGHRA, CDR2 YSYEKL. Trimming took 1 base from V and 2 from J; bases not matched to a gene: 7. The CDR3 DNA reads as TGCGCCAGCAGCCAAGGGGGACTAGCGGGGGCCTTACCCTACAATGAGCAGTTCTTC. Translated: CASSQGGLAGALPYNEQFF.